This TCR beta chain was identified in a study of CD8+ T cells in alopecia areata (dated by TCRdb to the late 2010s). Describing the broader study: Treated patients were enrolled in an open-label pilot trial of oral tofacitinib at 5 to 10 mg twice daily for moderate-to-severe alopecia areata. Patients received tofacitinib for 6 to 18 months and were then followed off drug for 6 months to check for delayed response and recurrence. RNA came from the PAXgene miRNA kit for fixed scalp, the miRNeasy kit for PBMCs, and the RNeasy kit for mouse skin. In treated patients, disease severity was measured using the SALT score, which gives the percentage of scalp surface area affected. Scalp clonality was compared across normal scalp (n=4), patchy alopecia areata scalp (n=8), and alopecia totalis/universalis scalp (n=8). The study used high-throughput TCRbeta sequencing to examine T cell clonal expansion in alopecia areata, in both the C3H/HeJ mouse model and human patients. Tofacitinib-treated patients had biopsies at baseline and at 4 and 24 weeks of treatment, with a later scalp biopsy in several patients. Scalp tissue and sorted CD4+ and CD8+ peripheral blood T cells from patchy and totalis/universalis alopecia areata patients and from healthy controls were covered by human TCRbeta sequencing. Amplification of TCRbeta CDR3 regions was done by immunoSEQ multiplex PCR using 35 Vbeta forward primers and 13 Jbeta reverse primers. Findings and caveats that apply to the study as a whole: Many expanded lesional clones were found to persist in scalp and blood during tofacitinib treatment, and relapse after treatment cessation may be partly explained by this persistence. Shared TCR sequences between patients were less evident than in mice, which may be partly attributable to HLA diversity in the patient population. Resident alphabeta T cells in normal human skin are also sequenced, complicating scalp TCR repertoire analysis, unlike mouse skin dominated by gammadelta T cells. The treated cohort was small, with a single nonresponder, so links between baseline CD8+ expansion and response need larger studies. Tofacitinib significantly decreased scalp clonality and the number of expanded CD8+ clones among the top 100 scalp clones. Compared with normal scalp, lesional scalp had higher clonality and more expanded CD8+ clones, particularly in alopecia totalis/universalis, a pattern that suggests antigenic drive.

Libraries were built with the immunoSEQ multiplex PCR assay. To provide template for TCR sequencing, every sample had RNA extracted and reverse transcribed into cDNA. First-strand cDNA was synthesized using SuperScript III with a 2:1 mix of oligo-dT and random hexamers. A synthetic immune receptor repertoire was used to gauge amplification bias, and whatever bias remained was removed computationally. In the authors' own workflow: Raw reads were preprocessed to remove errors, and CDR3 was defined by IMGT conventions from the conserved cysteine to phenylalanine. To get clonality, Shannon entropy was normalized by log2 of the number of productive unique TCRs and the result was subtracted from 1. Whether each scalp clone was CD4 or CD8 was inferred by checking scalp TCRbeta sequences against the CD4 and CD8 repertoires from sorted blood. TCRdb carries this immuneACCESS record with in-frame sequences only. Its versions omit some clonotypes, under half of them owing to an unresolved V gene in the studies checked, with the rest unexplained. The DNA was the basis for D and trimming; V, J and clone size are from that table. The sample data list fewer than 250,000 clones, and 55% to 70% of these were observed just once. The top ten clonotypes cover roughly 0.7% of the sample.

Via the germline V gene, CDR1 is MGHRA and CDR2 YSYEKL. There are 16 amino acids in the CDR3, from cysteine to phenylalanine inclusive. Of the read, only the CDR3 DNA is kept; its 48 bases are in frame from base 1. V is pared back by 0 bases and J by 4 bases, with 15 bases lying between the germline termini. Concerning this clone: Its binding antigen is unknown. No qualities accompany the bases; no much larger clone lies one base away.

Explained via the paper, the time point label denotes: more than three weeks on oral tofacitinib. Reading the label with the study, this specimen's treatment or condition is: oral pan-JAK inhibitor, 5-10 mg twice daily. Peripheral blood and lesional scalp punch biopsies were obtained from patients with alopecia areata. PBMCs were isolated by density centrifugation and stained for CD3, CD4 and CD8, and CD4+ and CD8+ T cells were sorted on a FACSAria. Sequences were derived from CD4+ T cells sorted from blood, sampled at week 4, from a patient treated with tofacitinib. This receptor was identified in a human donor with alopecia areata. The sequence is built from TRBV4-1 and TRBJ1-1, with the D gene not confidently named. The base sequence is TGCGCCAGCAGCCAAGATGTGGGCAGGAGGATCACTGAAGCTTTCTTT. Its protein product is CASSQDVGRRITEAFF.